This T cell receptor (beta chain) appears in the sequencing data of a study of shared clonotypes between healthy human individuals. The study's findings and limits: Investigators collected only blood, and repertoires in tissues likely differ.

About this clone itself: Its specificity is unknown.

Produced via immunoSEQ multiplex PCR; TCRdb's table is partial and in-frame only. The sample contains approximately 2,000,000 clones, less than 95% of which appear only once. Healthy HIV-negative adults with no recent acute infections or vaccinations were recruited as donors. This CDR3 region has 14 residues. Germline lookup yields CDR1 SQVTM and CDR2 ANQGSEA. V was cut by 7 bases and J by 0 bases, with 10 bases left in between. The sequence was obtained from a man between 18 and 35 years old in good health. Some clones in this sample may be carry-over from other donors' samples. This sequence joins TRBV29-1 and TRBJ2-6; D is uncertain. The source material was naive CD4+ T cells from PBMCs. Sample subset: CD45RA+ positively selected. CDR3 nucleotide sequence: TGCAGCGCTCGGATTGACTCTGGGGCCAACGTCCTGACTTTC. Amino acids: CSARIDSGANVLTF.